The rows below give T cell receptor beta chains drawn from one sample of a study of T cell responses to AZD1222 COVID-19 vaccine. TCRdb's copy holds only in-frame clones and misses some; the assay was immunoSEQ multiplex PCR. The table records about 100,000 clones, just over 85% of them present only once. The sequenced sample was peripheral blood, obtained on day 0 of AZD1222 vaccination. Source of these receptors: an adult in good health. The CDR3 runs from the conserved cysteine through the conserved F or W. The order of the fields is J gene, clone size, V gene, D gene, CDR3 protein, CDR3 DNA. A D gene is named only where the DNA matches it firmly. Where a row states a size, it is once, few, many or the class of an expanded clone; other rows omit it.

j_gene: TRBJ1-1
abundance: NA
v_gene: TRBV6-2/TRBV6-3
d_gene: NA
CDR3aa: CASSMNTEAFF
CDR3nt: TGTGCCAGTAGCATGAACACTGAAGCTTTCTTT

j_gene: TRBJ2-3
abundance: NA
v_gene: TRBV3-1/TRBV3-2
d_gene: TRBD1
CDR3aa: CASSQDGAIWEPGQGAGTDTQYF
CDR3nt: TGTGCCAGCAGCCAAGATGGGGCTATTTGGGAACCGGGACAGGGGGCCGGCACAGATACGCAGTATTTT

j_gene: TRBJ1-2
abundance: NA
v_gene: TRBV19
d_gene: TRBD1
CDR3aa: CASSANSGTGSGYTF
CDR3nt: TGTGCCAGTAGTGCAAACTCCGGGACAGGGAGCGGCTACACCTTC

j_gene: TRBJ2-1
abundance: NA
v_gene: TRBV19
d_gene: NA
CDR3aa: CASSIGGNEQFF
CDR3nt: TGTGCCAGTAGTATAGGTGGCAATGAGCAGTTCTTC

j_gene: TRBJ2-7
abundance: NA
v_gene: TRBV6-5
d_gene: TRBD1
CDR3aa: CASSLGQGFYEQYF
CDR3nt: TGTGCCAGCAGCCTTGGACAGGGATTCTACGAGCAGTACTTC

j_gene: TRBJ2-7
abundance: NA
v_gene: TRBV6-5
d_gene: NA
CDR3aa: CASRTTGWNSYEQYF
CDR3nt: TGTGCCAGCAGGACTACAGGGTGGAACTCCTACGAGCAGTACTTC

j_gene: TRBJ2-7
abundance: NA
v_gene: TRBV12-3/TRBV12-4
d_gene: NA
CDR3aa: CASSLGSSYEQYF
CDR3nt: TGTGCCAGCAGTTTAGGCAGCTCCTACGAGCAGTACTTC

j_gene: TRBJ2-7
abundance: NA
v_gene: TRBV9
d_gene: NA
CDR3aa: CASSVEGGPSYEQYF
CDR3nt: TGTGCCAGCAGCGTAGAAGGCGGGCCGAGCTACGAGCAGTACTTC

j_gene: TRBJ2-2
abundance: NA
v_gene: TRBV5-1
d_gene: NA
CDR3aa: CASSLLSGELFF
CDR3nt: TGCGCCAGCAGCTTGTTGTCCGGGGAGCTGTTTTTT

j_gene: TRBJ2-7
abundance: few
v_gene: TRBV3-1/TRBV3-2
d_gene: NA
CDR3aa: CASRDWSSSYEQYF
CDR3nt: TGTGCCAGCAGAGACTGGTCGAGCTCCTACGAGCAGTACTTC

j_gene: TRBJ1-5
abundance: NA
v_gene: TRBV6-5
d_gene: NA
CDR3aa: CASTLRVRNQPQHF
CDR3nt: TGTGCCAGCACCCTCCGGGTCCGGAATCAGCCCCAGCATTTT

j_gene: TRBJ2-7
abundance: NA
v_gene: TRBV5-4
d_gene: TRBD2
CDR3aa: CASSPGTRSEQYF
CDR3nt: TGTGCCAGCAGCCCTGGGACTAGAAGCGAGCAGTACTTC

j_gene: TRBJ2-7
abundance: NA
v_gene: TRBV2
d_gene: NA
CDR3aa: CASKDSPLYEQYF
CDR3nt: TGTGCCAGCAAGGACAGTCCCCTATACGAGCAGTACTTC

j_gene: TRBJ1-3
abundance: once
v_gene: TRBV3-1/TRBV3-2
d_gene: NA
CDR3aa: CASSQEAQESSGNTIYF
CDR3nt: TGTGCCAGCAGCCAAGAGGCCCAGGAAAGCTCTGGAAACACCATATATTTT

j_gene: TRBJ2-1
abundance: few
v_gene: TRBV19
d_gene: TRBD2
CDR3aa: CASKGGSGSSYNEQFF
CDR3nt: TGTGCCAGTAAAGGGGGAAGCGGGAGCTCCTACAATGAGCAGTTCTTC

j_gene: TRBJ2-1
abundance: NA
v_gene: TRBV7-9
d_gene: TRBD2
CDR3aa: CASSYPGTSGKNEQFF
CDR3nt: TGTGCCAGCAGCTATCCCGGGACTAGCGGGAAGAATGAGCAGTTCTTC

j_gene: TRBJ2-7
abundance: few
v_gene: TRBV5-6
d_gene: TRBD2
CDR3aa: CASSQPGLAYEQYF
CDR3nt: TGTGCCAGCAGCCAACCGGGACTAGCCTACGAGCAGTACTTC